The rows below give T cell receptor beta chains drawn from one sample of a study of blood T cells in healthy people across ages. TCRdb re-analysed the 5' RACE reads in MiXCR, keeping a single row per CDR3 protein. The data contain 1 million to 1.2 million distinct CDR3 sequences, about two fifths of them singletons. Sample: blood. Every receptor here comes from a man aged 18 to 30 in good health. The conserved cysteine and the conserved F or W are not part of the CDR3 here. D genes are given only for firm matches.

V	J	length	D	CDR3
TRBV4-3	TRBJ2-3	11	-	ASSQGRGGRKY
TRBV5-6	TRBJ2-7	10	TRBD1	ASSWTGNEQY
TRBV9	TRBJ2-7	11	-	ASSQGWHREQY
TRBV12-3/TRBV12-4	TRBJ2-1	14	-	ASSPRDISSYNEQF
TRBV29-1	TRBJ2-3	8	TRBD1	SVGTGVPY
TRBV29-1	TRBJ1-1	10	TRBD1	SCETGTTEAF
TRBV29-1	TRBJ2-3	12	TRBD2	SVGTSGDTDTQY
TRBV6-2/TRBV6-3	TRBJ2-1	10	-	ASSTTGSLQF
TRBV20-1	TRBJ1-6	12	-	SASQTVNNSPLH
TRBV2	TRBJ2-7	14	TRBD1	ASSESGTVTRYEQY
TRBV12-3/TRBV12-4	TRBJ1-4	12	-	ASSFPGGNEKLF
TRBV7-2	TRBJ1-1	11	-	ASSLPGLAEAF
TRBV7-8	TRBJ1-5	12	-	ASRLGAANQPQH
TRBV4-3	TRBJ1-2	12	-	ASSQDEENYGYT
TRBV12-3/TRBV12-4	TRBJ1-5	14	-	ASSFAHPNSNQPQH
TRBV5-6	TRBJ2-3	13	TRBD2	ASTILAGGPDTQY
TRBV12-3/TRBV12-4	TRBJ2-7	14	TRBD1	ASSSKRWTGGFEQY
TRBV7-2	TRBJ2-3	16	TRBD2	ASSLLGLAGGPGDTQY
TRBV29-1	TRBJ2-7	10	-	SVVGRAYEQY
TRBV7-3	TRBJ2-1	14	-	ASSPPDTEAFNEQF
TRBV5-1	TRBJ1-6	12	TRBD1	ASSQTGEASPLH
TRBV28	TRBJ1-2	15	TRBD1	ASSPQPGDRANYGYT
TRBV11-1	TRBJ2-1	14	TRBD2	ASSLAPGLVSNEQF
TRBV27	TRBJ2-5	15	TRBD2	ASSLRAGDDFQETQY
TRBV5-1	TRBJ2-7	11	-	ASSWWGSYEQY
TRBV10-3	TRBJ1-4	15	-	AISPTGNVATNEKLF
TRBV12-3/TRBV12-4	TRBJ1-3	11	-	ASSSSPRNTIY
TRBV2	TRBJ1-4	12	TRBD1	ASRRQGEGEKLF
TRBV4-3	TRBJ2-1	15	-	ASSHINAGANYNEQF
TRBV27	TRBJ1-2	13	TRBD1	ASSSLGQGRYGYT
TRBV6-5	TRBJ1-4	13	-	ASSSALGLDEKLF
TRBV20-1	TRBJ2-3	12	-	SAGSVRLTDTQY
TRBV7-8	TRBJ2-5	16	-	ASSSTLSGLHLQETQY
TRBV9	TRBJ2-3	15	-	ASSVSLGGASTDTQY
TRBV4-3	TRBJ2-1	12	-	ASSQDSGTNEQF
TRBV12-3/TRBV12-4	TRBJ1-5	10	-	ASSLSNEPQH
TRBV20-1	TRBJ1-4	12	-	SARDSSAAEKLF
TRBV7-2	TRBJ2-2	13	-	ASSLVGTRTGELF
TRBV7-9	TRBJ1-1	13	-	ASSLVGKASTEAF
TRBV4-1	TRBJ1-3	15	-	ANSQGLRGAVGNTIY
TRBV29-1	TRBJ1-4	11	-	SAPSGVNGKLF
TRBV4-3	TRBJ2-1	11	-	ASSPFAQGEQF
TRBV15	TRBJ2-2	10	-	ATRGWTGELF
TRBV27	TRBJ2-2	13	-	ANSLYRANTGELF
TRBV7-2	TRBJ1-5	14	TRBD1	ASSLDGTARNQPQH
TRBV15	TRBJ1-2	14	-	ATSRATGSAYYGYT
TRBV7-9	TRBJ1-2	13	-	ASNPAAISSYGYT
TRBV12-3/TRBV12-4	TRBJ1-1	12	-	ASSVRHRNTEAF
TRBV3-1	TRBJ2-1	12	-	ASSQVPSVNEQF
TRBV3-1	TRBJ1-1	13	-	ASSQDPRRGSEAF
TRBV5-5	TRBJ2-3	12	-	ASSLDSSTDTRY
TRBV6-4	TRBJ2-3	12	-	ANSDGQPTDTQY
TRBV5-1	TRBJ1-1	13	-	ASSTRGIGNTEAF